This T cell receptor beta chain was identified in a study of cytomegalovirus exposure and HLA in healthy donors. Study-wide background: One earlier analysis, a look at about 179 million T cells, found 117 million unique TCR beta sequences.

With respect to this clone: Its antigen is unknown.

The PCR had 60 Vbeta and 13 Jbeta primers. Here immunoSEQ multiplex PCR was the method, and the copy in TCRdb shows in-frame clones only, minus some. The sample yields roughly 93,000 clones, about 74% seen once. CDR1 and CDR2 (germline): SGDLS, YYNGEE. J was trimmed by 3 bases and V by 4 bases; bases with no gene match: 21. The CDR3 sequence is 19 residues long. Study-wide findings and caveats: In a later analysis, HLA-C alleles had the fewest associated TCRs, DRB1 alleles the most.

This receptor was obtained from a male donor in good health and CMV-seronegative. The sequenced sample was PBMCs. The chain uses TRBV9 and TRBJ2-7, with TRBD1 matching 8 bases. This chain's CDR3 is CASSPSHGQGRTTFYEQYF. In nucleotides, the CDR3 is TGTGCCAGCAGCCCCTCTCACGGACAGGGCAGGACTACCTTCTACGAGCAGTACTTC.